A single sample is the source of the 13 T cell receptor beta chains below, sequenced in a study of radiation and T cells in renal cell carcinoma. This sample's time point: blood 4 weeks post-SBRT, at nephrectomy. Treatment denoted: 15 Gy SBRT to primary tumor, nephrectomy 4 weeks later. Produced via immunoSEQ multiplex PCR; TCRdb's table is partial and in-frame only. The sample includes under 35,000 clones, 81% of them seen just once. Specimen: blood, collected from a patient whose treatment included radiotherapy and nephrectomy. These receptor sequences come from a man aged 55 to 70 with renal cell carcinoma.

The gene calls are TRBV5-4 and TRBJ1-6, with 7 bases lining up with TRBD1. There are 13 residues in the CDR3. V dropped 7 bases and J dropped 10; count of bases not matched to a gene: 8. The V gene's germline CDR1 is SGHNT and CDR2 YYREEE (reference sequence). CDR3 sequence: CASGQAPGSPLHF. Written as DNA, the CDR3 is TGTGCCAGCGGACAGGCCCCGGGGTCACCCCTCCACTTT. Drawing the rest from reference TRBV5-4 and TRBJ1-6, the complete variable domain is ETGVTQSPTHLIKTRGQQVTLRCSSQSGHNTVSWYQQALGQGPQFIFQYYREEENGRGNFPPRFSGLQFPNYSSELNVNALELDDSALYLCASGQAPGSPLHFGNGTRLTVT.

The chain has TRBV18 and TRBJ2-6; the match to TRBD1 covers 8 bases. The CDR3 is 18 residues long. Trimming at V came to 3 bases and at J to 1 base, leaving 8 bases not matched to a gene. The germline CDR1 and CDR2 sequences are KGHSH and LQKENI. The CDR3 bases are TGTGCCAGCTCACCGGGACAGGAGTCCTGGTCTGGGGCCAACGTCCTGACTTTC. It yields the protein CASSPGQESWSGANVLTF.

There are a few counts of this clone. The rearrangement uses TRBV6-5 and TRBJ1-2, with TRBD1 matching over 10 bases. In germline, CDR1 is MNHEY, CDR2 SVGAGI. V lost 6 bases and J lost 3; bases outside the gene matches: 4. CDR3 length: 14 residues. The CDR3 DNA is TGTGCCAGCAGGGGGACAGGGGTGGACTATGGCTACACCTTC. Protein product: CASRGTGVDYGYTF.

The V and J genes are TRBV2 and TRBJ2-5, with a tentative D call TRBD2 (5 bases). The last part of the DNA fits TRBJ2-7 better; the J call may be wrong. Per the germline V gene, CDR1 is SNHLY and CDR2 is FYNNEI. CDR3 length equals 12 residues. The CDR3 reads CASSERGNEQYF. In DNA form, the CDR3 reads TGTGCCAGCAGTGAACGAGGGAACGAGCAGTACTTC.

The CDR3 DNA reads TGTGCCAGCAGCGTAGTAGCCCGGGGGCAAGGTGGGGCCAACGTCCTGACTTTC. Protein: CASSVVARGQGGANVLTF. The chain employs TRBV9 and TRBJ2-6; D assignment may be TRBD1 or TRBD2 (6 bases each). This CDR3 region has 18 residues. The germline V gene has CDR1 SGDLS and CDR2 YYNGEE. Deletions cut 0 bases from V and 3 bases from J, with 16 bases between.

This clone has only one observation. The V call is TRBV6-5, the J call TRBJ1-4, with D possibly TRBD1 on 5 matching bases. V gave up 8 bases and J gave up 0 bases, with 10 bases separating them. CDR3 size: 14 residues. Germline V gene data show CDR1 as MNHEY and CDR2 as SVGAGI. The CDR3: CASFSGATNEKLFF. The DNA of the CDR3 is TGTGCCAGCTTTTCGGGGGCAACTAATGAAAAACTGTTTTTT.

The V call is TRBV5-4, the J call TRBJ1-1; D ambiguous. The CDR3 runs to 14 residues. With 4 bases removed from V and 1 base from J, the gap between germline ends came to 11 bases. CDR1 and CDR2 from the germline V gene are SGHNT and YYREEE (reference sequence). CDR3 amino acids: CASSPPGPNTEAFF. The CDR3 bases are TGTGCCAGCAGCCCACCCGGTCCGAACACTGAAGCTTTCTTT.

The chain uses TRBV14 and TRBJ2-7, with 8 bases aligning to TRBD2. Germline V gene lookup returns CDR1 SGHDN and CDR2 FVKESK. V lost 0 bases to trimming and J lost 6 bases; unmatched junction nucleotides: 10. The CDR3 extends over 16 amino acids. CDR3 bases: TGTGCCAGCAGCCAAGAGGGGGGACTAGGTGTTTGCGAGCAGTACTTC. Translating it yields CASSQEGGLGVCEQYF.

The CDR3 DNA sequence: TGTGCCAGCAGCTTAGGCTACTCCTACAATGAGCAGTTCTTC. It is translated as CASSLGYSYNEQFF. The rearrangement joins TRBV7-2 to TRBJ2-1; D remains ambiguous. V lost 1 base to trimming and J lost 0 bases, with 4 bases between them. This CDR3 spans 14 amino acids. Germline V gene data show CDR1 as SGHTA and CDR2 as FQGNSA.

The V call is TRBV11-1, the J call TRBJ1-2, with a weak D call TRBD1 (6 bases). The germline V gene encodes CDR1 SGHAT and CDR2 FQDESV (reference sequence). The CDR3 runs 14 residues. The V end lost 2 bases, the J end lost 7 bases, and 14 bases lay between the germline ends. CDR3 nucleotide sequence: TGTGCCAGCAGCTTAAGGGGGTCGGCTGCTGGCTACACCTTC. The encoded protein is CASSLRGSAAGYTF.

The chain uses TRBV10-3 and TRBJ2-7, with D hard to call. The CDR3 consists of 13 residues. Germline V gives CDR1 ENHRY, CDR2 SYGVKD. Deletions cut 1 base from V and 1 base from J, with 5 bases between. The CDR3 loop reads CAISEFFSYEQYF. The CDR3 DNA reads TGTGCCATCAGTGAGTTCTTTTCCTACGAGCAGTACTTC.

The J gene is TRBJ2-3, the V gene TRBV9, with 9 positions matching TRBD2. Trimming took 0 bases from V and 0 from J; bases not matched to a gene: 17. Germline V lookup: CDR1 SGDLS, CDR2 YYNGEE. There are 21 residues in the CDR3. This CDR3 is CASSVDQAWTSASASTDTQYF. CDR3 DNA sequence: TGTGCCAGCAGCGTAGACCAAGCTTGGACTAGCGCCAGTGCTAGCACAGATACGCAGTATTTT.

This clone appeared once. CDR3 bases: TGTGCCAGTACCTCCGCGGCAGGCCTAGCCAAAAACATTCAGTACTTC. It is translated as CASTSAAGLAKNIQYF. The V call is TRBV19, the J call TRBJ2-4, with D hard to call. Trimming stripped 7 bases from V and 0 bases from J, with 16 bases between. This CDR3 has 16 residues. Germline values: CDR1 LNHDA, CDR2 SQIVND (reference sequence).